Below are 24 T cell receptor beta chains sequenced from a single sample in a study of control samples from healthy donors and cancer patients. Sequencing used immunoSEQ multiplex PCR; TCRdb keeps in-frame clones, though not all of them. The table lists 150,000 to 200,000 clones, approximately 90% of them singletons. The sequenced sample consisted of blood. These receptors were obtained from a man younger than 45 in good health.

This chain connects TRBV6-6 to TRBJ1-1; 7 bases line up with TRBD1. Germline values: CDR1 MNHNY, CDR2 SVGAGI (reference sequence). Trimming cost V 6 bases and J 3 bases; bases outside gene matches: 10. This CDR3 region has 15 residues. CDR3 sequence reads: CASSYTGALDTEAFF. CDR3 coding DNA: TGTGCCAGCAGCTACACAGGGGCACTGGACACTGAAGCTTTCTTT.

On this clone: This specimen includes other DNA sequences encoding the same CDR3. The chain joins TRBV5-1 to TRBJ2-3; 10 bases are a match to TRBD2. Unmatched junction bases numbered 2, after V lost 3 bases and J lost 1 base. Germline values: CDR1 SGHRS, CDR2 YFSETQ. The CDR3 covers 15 residues. CDR3 in DNA: TGCGCCAGCAGCTCTGGACTAGCGGGCACAGATACGCAGTATTTT. Protein: CASSSGLAGTDTQYF.

This clone was observed a single time. The genes are TRBV7-8 and TRBJ2-3; D gene ambiguous. Trimming took 2 bases from V and 0 from J, leaving 12 bases between them. Germline CDR1 reads SGHVS; CDR2 reads FQNEAQ. The CDR3 spans 16 residues. The CDR3 region has the DNA TGTGCCAGCAGCTTACTCCACGTCCCTAGCACAGATACGCAGTATTTT. Translation gives CASSLLHVPSTDTQYF.

This chain connects TRBV21-1 to TRBJ2-7; TRBD2, the table's D call, lacks a check against the DNA. TRBV21-1 is deemed a pseudogene. The CDR3 runs 15 residues. CDR3 sequence (DNA): TGTGCCAGCAGCAAACTGCGAGGGAGAGCCTACGAGCAGTACTTC. Translation gives CASSKLRGRAYEQYF.

This clone was detected only a few times. This chain links TRBV6-4 with TRBJ2-3; 11 bases map to TRBD2. V was clipped by 6 bases and J by 2 bases; unmatched bases: 4. This CDR3 region has 15 residues. Germline V gene lookup returns CDR1 MRHNA and CDR2 SNTAGT. For the CDR3, the DNA is TGTGCCAGCAGAGCTAGCGGGGGGACCACAGATACGCAGTATTTT. It yields the protein CASRASGGTTDTQYF.

This chain uses TRBV5-4 with TRBJ2-7; 8 bases map to TRBD2. This CDR3 region has 15 residues. Per the germline V gene, CDR1 is SGHNT and CDR2 is YYREEE (reference sequence). J was trimmed by 4 bases and V by 4 bases; bases with no gene match: 10. The CDR3 nucleotides read TGTGCCAGCAGCCGGGGGGGCAGGGGCGGTTACGAGCAGTACTTC. Its translation: CASSRGGRGGYEQYF.

The V call is TRBV30, the J call TRBJ2-7; no clear D. Trimming took 2 bases from V and 4 from J, leaving 12 bases between them. Germline loops: CDR1 GTSNPN, CDR2 SVGIG (reference sequence). The CDR3 extends over 13 amino acids. CDR3 loop: CAWSKSEVYEQYF. In DNA form, the CDR3 reads TGTGCCTGGAGTAAAAGCGAGGTGTACGAGCAGTACTTC.

This rearrangement joins TRBV11-2 to TRBJ1-2; weak D call: TRBD1 (6 bases). CDR3 length: 14 amino acids. In germline, CDR1 is SGHAT, CDR2 FQNNGV. Between the trimmed V and J ends, which lost 6 bases and 2 bases, there was a span of 13 bases. This CDR3 is CASSDRIRNYGYTF. In DNA form, the CDR3 reads TGTGCCAGCAGTGACAGGATAAGGAACTATGGCTACACCTTC.

A single count supports this clone. The chain combines TRBV6-5 with TRBJ1-1; a weak D match, TRBD1 (5 bases). The CDR3 runs to 15 residues. V dropped 7 bases and J dropped 1 base, with 16 bases sitting between them. Per the germline V gene, CDR1 is MNHEY and CDR2 is SVGAGI. The CDR3 loop reads CASTDLGVRNTEAFF. The CDR3 DNA reads as TGTGCCAGCACCGACCTGGGGGTACGGAACACTGAAGCTTTCTTT.

The rearrangement links TRBV11-3 to TRBJ1-2; D remains unclear. The germline V gene encodes CDR1 SGHNT and CDR2 YENEEA. CDR3 length equals 13 residues. V lost 5 bases and J lost 4, with 11 bases in between. CDR3 nucleotides: TGTGCCAGCAGCCGCACCGGCGGCTATGGCTACACCTTC. This gives the protein CASSRTGGYGYTF. The full variable domain, completed using reference TRBV11-3 and TRBJ1-2, is EAGVVQSPRYKIIEKKQPVAFWCNPISGHNTLYWYLQNLGQGPELLIRYENEEAVDDSQLPKDRFSAERLKGVDSTLKIQPAELGDSAVYLCASSRTGGYGYTFGSGTRLTVV.

The chain links TRBV7-9 to TRBJ2-7; no reliable D call. V lost 3 bases and J 0 bases, leaving 9 bases between the germline ends. CDR1 is SEHNR and CDR2 is FQNEAQ in the germline V gene (reference sequence). CDR3 size: 14 residues. CDR3 sequence reads: CASSFGGASYEQYF. For the CDR3, the DNA is TGTGCCAGCAGCTTTGGCGGAGCCTCCTACGAGCAGTACTTC.

The chain is built from TRBV29-1 and TRBJ2-7, with D possibly being TRBD1 or TRBD2 (6 bases each). Trimming shortened V by 3 bases and J by 3 bases, and 9 bases separated the two germline ends. This CDR3 comprises 12 residues. Germline loops: CDR1 SQVTM, CDR2 ANQGSEA. The CDR3 DNA reads TGCAGCGTTGACGAGGGGGGCTACGAGCAGTACTTC. This translates into CSVDEGGYEQYF.

V usage is TRBV5-1 and J usage is TRBJ1-2; tentative D call: TRBD1 (6 bases). This CDR3 has 15 amino acids. V lost 4 bases to trimming and J lost 2 bases, with 15 bases between them. The germline gives CDR1 SGHRS, CDR2 YFSETQ. CDR3: CASSVGGYANYGYTF. CDR3 DNA sequence: TGCGCCAGCAGCGTAGGGGGGTATGCCAACTATGGCTACACCTTC.

The chain couples TRBV6-2 or TRBV6-3 to TRBJ1-5; 9 bases match TRBD1. V trimming: 5 bases; J trimming: 4 bases; junction bases outside the gene matches: 9. The germline V gene has CDR1 MNHEY and CDR2 SVGEGT. The CDR3 extends over 16 amino acids. This CDR3 reads CASSMGQGGTNQPQHF. DNA of the CDR3: TGTGCCAGCAGTATGGGACAGGGAGGGACGAATCAGCCCCAGCATTTT.

This chain links TRBV9 with TRBJ2-7, with 10 positions matching TRBD2. The ends lost 4 bases at V and 5 bases at J; junction bases unmatched: 9. The CDR3 totals 15 residues. Germline CDR1 is SGDLS and CDR2 is YYNGEE. The CDR3 loop reads CASSRRGTSVHEQYF. The CDR3 DNA is TGTGCCAGCAGCAGGCGCGGGACTAGCGTCCACGAGCAGTACTTC.

This clone was seen a single time. The chain links TRBV5-4 to TRBJ1-2; D is perhaps TRBD1 (5 bases). CDR3 length: 14 amino acids. Germline CDR1 is SGHNT and CDR2 is YYREEE (reference sequence). V dropped 4 bases and J dropped 4 bases, with 14 bases sitting between them. The chain's CDR3 is CASSPMGPSYGYTF. In DNA, the CDR3 is TGTGCCAGCAGCCCCATGGGGCCTTCCTATGGCTACACCTTC. The complete variable domain, with remaining parts taken from reference TRBV5-4 and TRBJ1-2, reads ETGVTQSPTHLIKTRGQQVTLRCSSQSGHNTVSWYQQALGQGPQFIFQYYREEENGRGNFPPRFSGLQFPNYSSELNVNALELDDSALYLCASSPMGPSYGYTFGSGTRLTVV.

This clone was observed a single time. The gene calls are TRBV27 and TRBJ2-1; no clear D. The CDR3 loop spans 14 amino acids. Germline assignment: CDR1 MNHEY and CDR2 SMNVEV (reference sequence). V lost 4 bases and J lost 7, with 14 bases in between. The CDR3 spells CASSSGAGLNEQFF. The CDR3 nucleotides are TGTGCCAGCAGTTCCGGAGCAGGTTTGAATGAGCAGTTCTTC.

J is TRBJ1-5 and V is TRBV4-3; D is perhaps TRBD1 (6 bases). The CDR3 has 14 amino acids. Germline V lookup: CDR1 LGHNA, CDR2 YSLEER. The ends were cut back, 1 base at V and 7 bases at J, with 11 bases in the middle. Here the CDR3 DNA reads TGCGCCAGCAGCCAAGGCCAGGGGAAACAGCCCCAGCATTTT. Amino acids: CASSQGQGKQPQHF.

V gene TRBV21-1 combines with J gene TRBJ2-7; the DNA was not compared with TRBD1, the D call given in the table. TRBV21-1 is described as a pseudogene. The CDR3 runs to 14 residues. DNA of the CDR3: TGTGCCAGCAGCAAGACAGGTGCTACCTACGAGCAGTACTTC. Protein: CASSKTGATYEQYF.

The sample holds one count of this clone. The chain couples TRBV30 to TRBJ2-5; a weak D match, TRBD1 (6 bases). Trimming took off 0 bases at V and 5 bases at J, with 16 bases between the two ends. The CDR3 spans 15 residues. CDR1 is GTSNPN, CDR2 SVGIG, per germline (reference sequence). The CDR3 protein is CAWSVHHGQQETQYF. The DNA of the CDR3 is TGTGCCTGGAGTGTCCATCATGGACAGCAGGAGACCCAGTACTTC.

This chain links TRBV7-8 with TRBJ2-2; D gene ambiguous. V lost 1 base, J lost 4 bases, and 4 bases lay in between. CDR1 and CDR2 from the germline V gene are SGHVS and FQNEAQ. The CDR3 is 13 amino acids. The CDR3 region has the DNA TGTGCCAGCAGCTTAGACGTCACCGGGGAGCTGTTTTTT. This encodes CASSLDVTGELFF.

The chain employs TRBV3-1 (or the pseudogene TRBV3-2) and TRBJ1-1; no firm D call. Trimming cost V 1 base and J 0 bases, with 12 bases left between them. The CDR3 extends over 16 amino acids. Germline values: CDR1 LGHDT, CDR2 YNNKEL (reference sequence). This chain's CDR3 is CASSQVHSFMNTEAFF. The CDR3 nucleotides are TGTGCCAGCAGCCAAGTTCACAGTTTCATGAACACTGAAGCTTTCTTT.

The chain carries TRBV18 and TRBJ2-7, with unresolved D. The V gene lost 1 base and the J gene lost 6 bases, with 7 bases spanning the gap. Germline lookup yields CDR1 KGHSH and CDR2 LQKENI. The CDR3 runs to 12 residues. The CDR3: CASSPLTLEQYF. The CDR3 DNA is TGTGCCAGCTCACCACTTACTCTCGAGCAGTACTTC.

The chain has TRBV2 and TRBJ1-5; 7 bases are a match to TRBD1. The V and J ends lost 5 bases and 11 bases, in that order; junction bases with no gene match: 3. In germline, CDR1 is SNHLY, CDR2 FYNNEI. This CDR3 comprises 11 residues. The CDR3, as DNA: TGTGCCAGCAGTCCAGGGGGGACCCAGCATTTT. It specifies CASSPGGTQHF.